These T cell receptor beta chains were read from a single sample in a study of tumor-infiltrating lymphocytes in glioblastoma multiforme. MiXCR was run by TCRdb on the multiplex PCR reads, yielding one entry per CDR3 protein. This table has 15,000 or so distinct CDR3 sequences, 70% to 75% appearing once. Sequencing used brain tumor tissue. Receptor source: a male donor with glioblastoma. Both conserved end residues are part of each CDR3. The order of the fields is V gene, D gene, J gene, clone size, CDR3 protein, CDR3 DNA. The D gene is left open where the match is weak. Size values are once, few and many counts, or a class for expanded clones, and some rows have none.

V gene: TRBV2
D gene: .
J gene: TRBJ2-1
clone size: many
CDR3 protein: CATVGVAEQFF
CDR3 DNA: TGTGCCACGGTAGGGGTGGCCGAGCAGTTCTTC

V gene: TRBV4-1
D gene: .
J gene: TRBJ1-1
clone size: .
CDR3 protein: CASSHAQGVAEAFF
CDR3 DNA: TGCGCCAGCAGCCACGCTCAGGGCGTCGCTGAAGCTTTCTTT

V gene: TRBV28
D gene: TRBD1
J gene: TRBJ2-7
clone size: many
CDR3 protein: CASSFSGTGGVYEQYF
CDR3 DNA: TGTGCCAGCAGTTTCTCCGGGACAGGGGGTGTTTACGAGCAGTACTTC

V gene: TRBV5-1
D gene: .
J gene: TRBJ2-2
clone size: .
CDR3 protein: CASSLSFRSGELFF
CDR3 DNA: TGCGCCAGCAGCTTGAGTTTTCGGTCCGGGGAGCTGTTTTTT

V gene: TRBV20-1
D gene: .
J gene: TRBJ2-1
clone size: few
CDR3 protein: CSARERPSYNEQFF
CDR3 DNA: TGCAGTGCTAGAGAGCGCCCCTCCTACAATGAGCAGTTCTTC

V gene: TRBV6-2/TRBV6-3
D gene: .
J gene: TRBJ2-6
clone size: once
CDR3 protein: CASSRDGAGGANVLTF
CDR3 DNA: TGTGCCAGCAGCCGGGACGGGGCTGGTGGAGCCAACGTCCTGACTTTC

V gene: TRBV11-2
D gene: .
J gene: TRBJ2-3
clone size: once
CDR3 protein: CASSFAHTQYF
CDR3 DNA: TGTGCCAGCAGCTTTGCCCATACGCAGTATTTT

V gene: TRBV11-2
D gene: TRBD1
J gene: TRBJ2-2
clone size: .
CDR3 protein: CASSPGQGAWGGELFF
CDR3 DNA: TGTGCCAGCAGCCCAGGCCAGGGGGCTTGGGGCGGGGAGCTGTTTTTT

V gene: TRBV29-1
D gene: TRBD1
J gene: TRBJ2-1
clone size: .
CDR3 protein: CSVDRGTVNEQFF
CDR3 DNA: TGCAGCGTTGATAGAGGGACAGTCAATGAGCAGTTCTTC

V gene: TRBV7-8
D gene: .
J gene: TRBJ1-1
clone size: .
CDR3 protein: CASSSGHTEAFF
CDR3 DNA: TGTGCCAGCAGCTCAGGGCACACTGAAGCTTTCTTT

V gene: TRBV11-2
D gene: .
J gene: TRBJ2-3
clone size: .
CDR3 protein: CASSYADTQYF
CDR3 DNA: TGTGCCAGCAGCTATGCAGATACGCAGTATTTT

V gene: TRBV7-9
D gene: .
J gene: TRBJ2-1
clone size: .
CDR3 protein: CVSSLGDNSYNEQFF
CDR3 DNA: TGTGTCAGCAGCCTTGGGGATAACTCCTACAATGAGCAGTTCTTC

V gene: TRBV20-1
D gene: TRBD1
J gene: TRBJ2-7
clone size: .
CDR3 protein: CSASPRTGGYEQYF
CDR3 DNA: TGCAGTGCTAGTCCTCGGACAGGGGGGTACGAGCAGTACTTC

V gene: TRBV6-2/TRBV6-3
D gene: TRBD1
J gene: TRBJ1-1
clone size: few
CDR3 protein: CASRNGQVLKAFF
CDR3 DNA: TGTGCCAGTAGGAATGGACAGGTTTTAAAAGCTTTCTTT

V gene: TRBV20-1
D gene: .
J gene: TRBJ2-1
clone size: .
CDR3 protein: CSDRDEAGMYEQFF
CDR3 DNA: TGCAGTGATAGAGATGAGGCAGGCATGTATGAGCAGTTCTTC

V gene: TRBV10-1
D gene: .
J gene: TRBJ2-2
clone size: .
CDR3 protein: CASSEIASWGAGELFF
CDR3 DNA: TGCGCCAGCAGTGAAATAGCTAGCTGGGGGGCCGGGGAGCTGTTTTTT

V gene: TRBV6-1
D gene: .
J gene: TRBJ2-3
clone size: once
CDR3 protein: CASSEYRLHSQYF
CDR3 DNA: TGTGCCAGCAGTGAATACCGCCTCCATTCACAGTATTTT

V gene: TRBV20-1
D gene: .
J gene: TRBJ2-4
clone size: .
CDR3 protein: CSARDPDMGTRKAKNIQYF
CDR3 DNA: TGCAGTGCTAGAGACCCGGACATGGGGACCCGGAAAGCCAAAAACATTCAGTACTTC

V gene: TRBV6-1
D gene: .
J gene: TRBJ2-2
clone size: .
CDR3 protein: CANSDARQSTGELFF
CDR3 DNA: TGTGCCAACAGTGATGCCCGACAATCCACCGGGGAGCTGTTTTTT

V gene: TRBV11-2
D gene: .
J gene: TRBJ2-1
clone size: .
CDR3 protein: CASSQLTGHSYEQFF
CDR3 DNA: TGTGCGAGCAGCCAGCTAACGGGACACTCTTACGAGCAGTTCTTC

V gene: TRBV21-1
D gene: .
J gene: TRBJ2-7
clone size: many
CDR3 protein: CASVATGSPYEQYF
CDR3 DNA: .

V gene: TRBV11-2
D gene: .
J gene: TRBJ2-5
clone size: .
CDR3 protein: CASSLAGTETQYF
CDR3 DNA: TGTGCCAGCAGCTTAGCAGGGACGGAGACCCAGTACTTC

V gene: TRBV11-2
D gene: .
J gene: TRBJ2-1
clone size: .
CDR3 protein: CASSLIGGLLFSEQFF
CDR3 DNA: TGCGCCAGCAGCTTAATTGGGGGTCTCCTCTTTAGCGAGCAGTTCTTC

V gene: TRBV11-2
D gene: .
J gene: TRBJ2-7
clone size: .
CDR3 protein: CASSLERGSSYEQYF
CDR3 DNA: TGTGCCAGCAGCTTAGAGCGGGGTAGCTCCTACGAGCAGTACTTC

V gene: TRBV6-1
D gene: .
J gene: TRBJ1-5
clone size: .
CDR3 protein: CASSGGGLNSNQPQHF
CDR3 DNA: TGTGCCAGCAGTGGTGGGGGCCTGAATAGCAATCAACCCCAGCATTTT

V gene: TRBV29-1
D gene: TRBD1
J gene: TRBJ2-1
clone size: .
CDR3 protein: CSVYGTAPEQFF
CDR3 DNA: TGCAGCGTGTATGGGACAGCCCCTGAGCAGTTCTTC

V gene: TRBV28
D gene: .
J gene: TRBJ2-7
clone size: once
CDR3 protein: CAGSLAAPTQGIELYF
CDR3 DNA: TGTGCCGGCAGTTTGGCAGCCCCTACCCAGGGAATCGAGCTGTACTTC

V gene: TRBV7-8
D gene: .
J gene: TRBJ2-5
clone size: many
CDR3 protein: CASSLAVGAETQYF
CDR3 DNA: TGTGCCAGCAGCTTAGCGGTAGGAGCTGAGACCCAGTACTTC

V gene: TRBV10-1
D gene: .
J gene: TRBJ2-4
clone size: .
CDR3 protein: CASSIKPRGPTNLIAKNIQYF
CDR3 DNA: TGCGCCAGCAGTATCAAGCCACGCGGACCTACCAATCTTATAGCCAAAAACATTCAGTACTTC

V gene: TRBV11-3
D gene: .
J gene: TRBJ2-1
clone size: .
CDR3 protein: CASSLVLDEQFF
CDR3 DNA: TGTGCAAGTAGCTTAGTTCTCGATGAGCAGTTCTTC

V gene: TRBV12-3/TRBV12-4
D gene: .
J gene: TRBJ1-2
clone size: .
CDR3 protein: CASSFGGYVYTF
CDR3 DNA: TGTGCCAGCAGTTTTGGCGGCTATGTCTACACCTTC

V gene: TRBV11-3
D gene: .
J gene: TRBJ1-1
clone size: .
CDR3 protein: CGSSSGQGDTAAFF
CDR3 DNA: TGTGGCAGCAGCTCGGGACAAGGGGACACTGCAGCTTTCTTT

V gene: TRBV6-1
D gene: TRBD1
J gene: TRBJ2-7
clone size: .
CDR3 protein: CASSLAGTGGHEQYF
CDR3 DNA: TGTGCCAGCAGCCTAGCCGGGACAGGGGGACACGAGCAGTACTTC

V gene: TRBV11-1
D gene: .
J gene: TRBJ2-7
clone size: .
CDR3 protein: CASSPSALTAHFEQYF
CDR3 DNA: TGTGCCAGCAGCCCCTCTGCCCTAACTGCACACTTCGAGCAATACTTC

V gene: TRBV6-2/TRBV6-3
D gene: .
J gene: TRBJ2-6
clone size: .
CDR3 protein: CASSYTGSGVNVLTF
CDR3 DNA: TGTGCCAGCAGTTACACGGGGTCCGGGGTCAACGTCCTGACTTTC

V gene: TRBV11-2
D gene: .
J gene: TRBJ2-1
clone size: .
CDR3 protein: CASGLEGGTSYNKQFF
CDR3 DNA: TGTGCCAGCGGCTTAGAGGGTGGGACCTCCTACAATAAGCAATTCTTC

V gene: TRBV4-2
D gene: .
J gene: TRBJ2-7
clone size: .
CDR3 protein: CAGSHGGNYEQYF
CDR3 DNA: TGTGCCGGCAGCCACGGCGGGAACTACGAGCAATACTTC

V gene: TRBV5-4
D gene: .
J gene: TRBJ2-5
clone size: .
CDR3 protein: CRTRGNLDRETQYF
CDR3 DNA: TGTCGCACCCGGGGGAATCTGGATAGGGAGACCCAGTACTTC

V gene: TRBV11-2
D gene: .
J gene: TRBJ2-5
clone size: once
CDR3 protein: CASSLGASLSSQCF
CDR3 DNA: TGTGCCAGCAGCTTAGGGGCTAGCTTGTCGTCCCAGTGCTTC

V gene: TRBV6-6
D gene: .
J gene: TRBJ2-1
clone size: once
CDR3 protein: CASSPTTGGSCNEQFF
CDR3 DNA: TGTGCCAGCAGTCCCACGACGGGTGGCTCGTGCAATGAGCAGTTCTTC

V gene: TRBV11-2
D gene: TRBD2
J gene: TRBJ2-3
clone size: .
CDR3 protein: CASNLLAAVDTQYF
CDR3 DNA: TGTGCCAGCAACTTACTAGCGGCGGTAGATACGCAGTATTTT

V gene: TRBV20-1
D gene: .
J gene: TRBJ2-2
clone size: .
CDR3 protein: CGASLGMVMTGELFF
CDR3 DNA: TGCGGTGCTAGTCTGGGTATGGTAATGACCGGGGAGCTGTTTTTT

V gene: TRBV7-3
D gene: .
J gene: TRBJ2-1
clone size: .
CDR3 protein: CARLSGVRSYNEQFF
CDR3 DNA: TGTGCCAGGCTCTCAGGGGTGCGCTCCTACAATGAGCAGTTCTTC